Sequencing of this T cell receptor beta chain was carried out in a study of post-analysis software for immune sequencing data. General study results and limits: Patients showed TRBV5-6, TRBV5-1 and TRBV20-1 among a few TRBV segments more frequent than in controls.

Unique molecular identifiers were carried by the TCR beta cDNA libraries. TCRdb re-called the PCR reads through MiXCR, storing one row per CDR3 protein. The table has roughly 400,000 distinct CDR3 sequences, more than 30% seen once. This clonotype came up many times. Its target is not known. V was shortened by 0 bases and J by 8 bases, with 20 bases between the two germline ends. The CDR3 covers 16 residues. CDR1 is SGHRS and CDR2 is YFSETQ in the germline V gene. The receptor's source is a girl aged 2-10 years with multiple sclerosis. The chain recombines TRBV5-1 with TRBJ1-2, with D maybe TRBD1 (6 bases). Sequenced input: blood. In DNA form, the CDR3 reads TGCGCCAGCAGCTTGGGCTTTGGCGGGGGCAGTCGGGGCTACACCTTC. It codes for CASSLGFGGGSRGYTF.